The 20 T cell receptor beta chains in this list originate from one sample, sequenced in a study of blood T cell repertoires in COVID-19. TCRdb's copy holds only in-frame clones and misses some; the assay was immunoSEQ multiplex PCR. The data contain 350,000 to 450,000 clones, approximately 93% of them singletons. Material: PBMCs or T cells enriched from blood (not recorded which). The receptors stem from a woman in her thirties or forties who had been exposed to COVID-19.

CDR3 sequence reads: CAWGPWRGGRGEQFF. CDR3 DNA: TGTGCCTGGGGCCCATGGCGGGGGGGCCGAGGTGAGCAGTTCTTC. This chain links TRBV30 with TRBJ2-1; 9 nucleotides line up with TRBD2. In germline, CDR1 is GTSNPN, CDR2 SVGIG (reference sequence). The length of the CDR3 is 15 residues. V lost 5 bases to trimming and J lost 9 bases; unmatched junction nucleotides: 14.

CDR3 region: CASSQGDRGGGYTF. The CDR3 coding sequence is TGCGCCAGCAGTCAAGGGGACAGGGGTGGTGGCTACACCTTC. V is TRBV5-1 and J is TRBJ1-2, with TRBD1 identical over 10 bases. With 5 bases clipped from V and 7 bases from J, the junction kept 8 bases outside the gene matches. The CDR3 length is 14 residues. The germline gives CDR1 SGHRS, CDR2 YFSETQ.

The chain uses TRBV19 and TRBJ1-5; unclear D gene. Germline-derived CDR1 and CDR2 are LNHDA and SQIVND (reference sequence). V gave up 5 bases and J gave up 0 bases, with 8 bases separating them. The CDR3 loop spans 14 amino acids. CDR3: CASSAGYSNQPQHF. Written as DNA, the CDR3 is TGTGCCAGTAGTGCGGGATATAGCAATCAGCCCCAGCATTTT.

The J gene is TRBJ1-2, the V gene TRBV27, with D possibly being TRBD1 (6 bases). Germline CDR1 reads MNHEY; CDR2 reads SMNVEV (reference sequence). The CDR3 runs to 13 residues. Trimming removed 3 bases at V and 5 bases at J, with 10 bases between. CDR3 nucleotide sequence: TGTGCCAGCAGTTTCTCCAGGGGATATGGCTACACCTTC. Protein product: CASSFSRGYGYTF.

This rearrangement joins TRBV2 to TRBJ2-7; TRBD2 aligns across 7 bases. Trimming cost V 4 bases and J 9 bases; bases outside gene matches: 12. CDR1 and CDR2 (germline): SNHLY, FYNNEI. This CDR3 has 14 residues. CDR3 protein: CASSVGRGNEGQYF. In DNA, the CDR3 is TGTGCCAGCAGTGTTGGGCGGGGGAACGAAGGGCAGTACTTC. The entire variable domain, with the rest obtained from reference TRBV2 and TRBJ2-7, is as follows: EPEVTQTPSHQVTQMGQEVILRCVPISNHLYFYWYRQILGQKVEFLVSFYNNEISEKSEIFDDQFSVERPDGSNFTLKIRSTKLEDSAMYFCASSVGRGNEGQYFGPGTRLTVT.

The chain uses TRBV2 and TRBJ2-7; 7 bases match TRBD2. Germline lookup yields CDR1 SNHLY and CDR2 FYNNEI. V was pared by 3 bases and J by 13 bases, with 15 bases of the junction left unmatched. CDR3 length: 14 residues. The CDR3 bases are TGTGCCAGCAGTGAGTCTCCCAATAGGGCGGGAGACTACTTC. This encodes CASSESPNRAGDYF.

V usage is TRBV19 and J usage is TRBJ1-5; weak D call: TRBD1 (6 bases). This CDR3 comprises 17 residues. Germline V gene data show CDR1 as LNHDA and CDR2 as SQIVND (reference sequence). Trimming stripped 3 bases from V and 2 bases from J, with 17 bases between. Written as DNA, the CDR3 is TGTGCCAGTAGTATGCGGGCAGGGGCGGAGGGCAATCAGCCCCAGCATTTT. Residues: CASSMRAGAEGNQPQHF.

The chain combines TRBV27 with TRBJ2-7; D gene unclear. Germline V gene lookup returns CDR1 MNHEY and CDR2 SMNVEV (reference sequence). The CDR3 contains 12 residues. V lost 2 bases and J lost 3, with 5 bases in between. The CDR3 reads CASSLLGYEQYF. DNA for the CDR3: TGTGCCAGCAGTTTACTCGGCTACGAGCAGTACTTC.

The chain has TRBV4-2 and TRBJ1-2, with 10 bases lining up with TRBD1. The V gene end was trimmed by 5 bases and the J gene end by 8 bases; junction bases not matched to a gene: 11. This CDR3 has 15 residues. From germline, CDR1 is LGHNA and CDR2 YNFKEQ. The CDR3 nucleotides read TGTGCCAGCAGCGACGGGACAGGGGAGAGAGAAGGCTACACCTTC. It yields the protein CASSDGTGEREGYTF.

This chain joins TRBV7-9 and TRBJ2-3; 7 nucleotides align to TRBD2. The CDR3 extends over 16 amino acids. Trimming at V came to 1 base and at J to 2 bases, leaving 6 bases not matched to a gene. Germline V lookup: CDR1 SEHNR, CDR2 FQNEAQ (reference sequence). DNA of the CDR3: TGTGCCAGCAGCTTAGTCGCCGGGGGGTACACAGATACGCAGTATTTT. It specifies CASSLVAGGYTDTQYF.

The chain links TRBV6-6 to TRBJ1-3; TRBD1 might be the D (6 bases). The CDR3 sequence is 19 residues long. V shed 5 bases and J shed 3 bases, with 26 bases lying between them. Germline CDR1 reads MNHNY; CDR2 reads SVGAGI (reference sequence). The CDR3 coding sequence is TGTGCCAGCAGTCCCGGTCGGGTGCGTTCGGTGACAGGTGGAAACACCATATATTTT. It translates to CASSPGRVRSVTGGNTIYF.

This sequence joins TRBV25-1 and TRBJ1-2; the match to TRBD1 covers 7 bases. The V gene's germline CDR1 is MGHDK and CDR2 SYGVNS. The CDR3 contains 12 residues. Trimming took 5 bases from V and 5 from J; bases not matched to a gene: 2. The CDR3 protein is CASSWTGYGYTF. The CDR3 nucleotides read TGTGCCAGCAGTTGGACAGGTTATGGCTACACCTTC.

A remark on this clone: At the DNA level, this CDR3 is encoded by other sequences in the same sample as well. V gene TRBV29-1 combines with J gene TRBJ1-1; TRBD1 is a possible D gene (5 bases). Germline values: CDR1 SQVTM, CDR2 ANQGSEA. V lost 6 bases, J lost 1 base, and 9 bases lay in between. CDR3 length: 12 residues. CDR3 region: CSVGTGNTEAFF. CDR3 nucleotides: TGCAGCGTCGGCACAGGGAACACTGAAGCTTTCTTT.

This rearrangement joins TRBV5-1 to TRBJ1-1; TRBD1 aligns across 8 bases. CDR3 length: 12 amino acids. Germline V gives CDR1 SGHRS, CDR2 YFSETQ. V lost 6 bases, J lost 4 bases, and 2 bases stayed unmatched. Here the CDR3 DNA reads TGCGCCAGCACCACAGGGGGCACTGAAGCTTTCTTT. The encoded protein is CASTTGGTEAFF.

This chain links TRBV5-1 with TRBJ1-2, with TRBD1 matching 7 bases. Germline-derived CDR1 and CDR2 are SGHRS and YFSETQ. V was clipped by 2 bases and J by 6 bases; unmatched bases: 4. The CDR3 is made up of 13 amino acids. In DNA form, the CDR3 reads TGCGCCAGCAGCTTAGGGGGCGGGGATGGCTACACCTTC. It yields the protein CASSLGGGDGYTF.

J is TRBJ2-7 and V is TRBV5-1; possible D gene TRBD1, 5 bases. V dropped 1 base and J dropped 3 bases, with 14 bases sitting between them. Germline CDR1 SGHRS, CDR2 YFSETQ. CDR3 size: 15 residues. The CDR3 sequence is CASSLLRGSYYEQYF. Here the CDR3 DNA reads TGCGCCAGCAGCTTGTTAAGGGGTTCTTACTACGAGCAGTACTTC. Full variable domain (rest looked up from reference TRBV5-1 and TRBJ2-7): KAGVTQTPRYLIKTRGQQVTLSCSPISGHRSVSWYQQTPGQGLQFLFEYFSETQRNKGNFPGRFSGRQFSNSRSEMNVSTLELGDSALYLCASSLLRGSYYEQYFGPGTRLTVT.

The gene calls are TRBV19 and TRBJ2-6; D is possibly TRBD2 (6 bases). Trimming stripped 0 bases from V and 1 base from J, with 10 bases between. The CDR3 extends over 17 amino acids. Germline CDR1 is LNHDA and CDR2 is SQIVND (reference sequence). CDR3 loop: CASSIEGRLSGANVLTF. CDR3 nucleotides: TGTGCCAGTAGTATAGAAGGGAGGCTATCTGGGGCCAACGTCCTGACTTTC.

There are a few counts of this clone. The V and J genes are TRBV4-2 and TRBJ2-1, with 7 nucleotides matching TRBD2. Losses at the gene ends were 1 base for V and 0 bases for J; bases not matched to a gene: 3. The CDR3 consists of 16 residues. Germline V gene data show CDR1 as LGHNA and CDR2 as YNFKEQ. Written as DNA, the CDR3 is TGTGCCAGCAGCCAAGGGGGCGGGAGCTCCTACAATGAGCAGTTCTTC. Translation: CASSQGGGSSYNEQFF.

The chain links TRBV19 to TRBJ1-6; D might be TRBD1 (6 bases). The germline gives CDR1 LNHDA, CDR2 SQIVND (reference sequence). Trimming left V 4 bases short and J 0 bases short, with 10 bases between. The CDR3 spans 16 residues. CDR3 sequence: CASSTTGSSYNSPLHF. CDR3 nucleotides: TGTGCCAGTAGTACCACAGGGAGCTCCTATAATTCACCCCTCCACTTT.

This clone was recorded only once. V is TRBV5-1 and J is TRBJ2-1; 9 bases match TRBD1. The CDR3 length is 15 residues. V shed 3 bases and J 9 bases; nucleotides not matched to a gene: 10. Germline V CDR1 and CDR2: SGHRS, YFSETQ. The CDR3 DNA sequence: TGCGCCAGCAGCTCGGGACAGGGCCTGGACAGTGAGCAGTTCTTC. Translated, it gives CASSSGQGLDSEQFF.